The 22 T cell receptor beta chains below come from one sample, sequenced in a study of T cell responses to AZD1222 COVID-19 vaccine. Sequencing was performed with immunoSEQ multiplex PCR; in TCRdb, only in-frame clones are kept and a portion is missing. The table lists 90,000 to 120,000 clones, around nine tenths of them singletons. The specimen was peripheral blood, collected on day 0 of AZD1222 vaccination. All receptors come from an adult in good health.

This clone appeared a single time. This rearrangement joins TRBV27 to TRBJ1-3, with D unresolved. Per germline, CDR1 MNHEY and CDR2 SMNVEV (reference sequence). Trimming took off 2 bases at V and 2 bases at J, with 10 bases between the two ends. The length of the CDR3 is 15 residues. CDR3 sequence (DNA): TGTGCCAGCAGTTTAACTCATAACCCTGGAAACACCATATATTTT. Translation: CASSLTHNPGNTIYF.

This chain connects TRBV5-6 to TRBJ2-4; unclear D gene. From germline, CDR1 is SGHDT and CDR2 YYEEEE. The CDR3 is 14 residues long. V was clipped by 3 bases and J by 3 bases, with 10 bases between them. CDR3 in DNA: TGTGCCAGCAGCTCCCGGGCCGGCAAAAACATTCAGTACTTC. Protein product: CASSSRAGKNIQYF.

In this sample, this clone turned up once. The chain combines TRBV3-1 (or the pseudogene TRBV3-2) with TRBJ2-2; D is unresolved. V was shortened by 5 bases and J by 3 bases, with 13 bases between the two germline ends. Germline lookup yields CDR1 LGHDT and CDR2 YNNKEL (reference sequence). The CDR3 is 15 amino acids. The CDR3 spells CASSEFGIDTGELFF. Written as DNA, the CDR3 is TGTGCCAGCAGCGAGTTTGGGATCGACACCGGGGAGCTGTTTTTT.

The gene calls are TRBV6-5 and TRBJ1-5; 9 bases fit TRBD1. The CDR3 contains 15 residues. The V gene's germline CDR1 is MNHEY and CDR2 SVGAGI. J was trimmed by 1 base and V by 4 bases; bases with no gene match: 2. The CDR3 spells CASSSTGGSNQPQHF. In DNA form, the CDR3 reads TGTGCCAGCAGTTCCACAGGGGGCAGCAATCAGCCCCAGCATTTT.

This rearrangement joins TRBV18 to TRBJ1-1; D is uncertain. The germline CDR1 and CDR2 sequences are KGHSH and LQKENI. Trimming removed 4 bases from V and 2 bases from J, with 2 bases in between. The CDR3 is 11 residues long. CDR3 sequence: CASSLNTEAFF. In DNA, the CDR3 is TGTGCCAGCTCACTAAACACTGAAGCTTTCTTT.

The J gene is TRBJ1-3, the V gene TRBV18; 9 nucleotides align to TRBD1. Germline CDR1 reads KGHSH; CDR2 reads LQKENI. J gave up 0 bases and V 4 bases, and 1 base lay outside the gene matches. This CDR3 has 15 amino acids. The CDR3 here is CASSLGQGSGNTIYF. The CDR3 region has the DNA TGTGCCAGCTCACTGGGACAGGGCTCTGGAAACACCATATATTTT.

The chain is built from TRBV5-1 and TRBJ2-2; TRBD2 matches at 10 bases. Trimming at V came to 1 base and at J to 5 bases, leaving 5 bases not matched to a gene. This CDR3 has 16 residues. Germline CDR1 and CDR2: SGHRS and YFSETQ. This CDR3 reads CASSLLLAGATGELFF. The CDR3 DNA is TGCGCCAGCAGCTTGCTGCTAGCGGGGGCGACCGGGGAGCTGTTTTTT.

The V gene is TRBV25-1, the J gene TRBJ2-3; D possibly corresponds to TRBD2 (5 bases). CDR1 MGHDK and CDR2 SYGVNS come from the germline V gene. V was pared by 3 bases and J by 7 bases, with 26 bases between. The CDR3 consists of 18 residues. CDR3 nucleotides: TGTGCCAGCAGTGACCAGGCCGGGATGAACCTCACAGATCATACGCAGTATTTT. As protein: CASSDQAGMNLTDHTQYF.

The gene calls are TRBV18 and TRBJ2-7; TRBD1 aligns across 7 bases. With V trimmed by 6 bases and J by 2 bases, 7 bases remained unmatched. CDR3 length: 14 residues. Germline-derived CDR1 and CDR2 are KGHSH and LQKENI. The CDR3: CASSLQTGTYEQYF. CDR3 sequence (DNA): TGTGCCAGCTCGCTCCAGACAGGGACCTACGAGCAGTACTTC.

This chain connects TRBV7-2 to TRBJ1-2; TRBD1 agrees at 7 bases. V lost 3 bases, J lost 0 bases, and 7 bases stayed unmatched. Germline CDR1 and CDR2: SGHTA and FQGNSA. The CDR3 runs 16 residues. CDR3 sequence: CASSFDRATANYGYTF. The CDR3 DNA reads as TGTGCCAGCAGCTTCGACAGGGCCACAGCTAACTATGGCTACACCTTC. Variable domain in full (rest from reference TRBV7-2 and TRBJ1-2): GAGVSQSPSNKVTEKGKDVELRCDPISGHTALYWYRQSLGQGLEFLIYFQGNSAPDKSGLPSDRFSAERTGGSVSTLTIQRTQQEDSAVYLCASSFDRATANYGYTFGSGTRLTVV.

This clone appeared once. The CDR3 is CASNPSGTANEKLFF. CDR3 DNA sequence: TGTGCCAGTAACCCGTCCGGGACAGCTAATGAAAAACTGTTTTTT. The chain combines TRBV19 with TRBJ1-4; 7 bases are a match to TRBD1. J was trimmed by 3 bases and V by 7 bases; bases with no gene match: 8. The CDR3 loop spans 15 amino acids. Germline assignment: CDR1 LNHDA and CDR2 SQIVND (reference sequence).

The chain joins TRBV19 to TRBJ2-7; possibly TRBD2 for D (6 bases). The CDR3 sequence is 13 residues long. The V end lost 6 bases, the J end lost 7 bases, and 16 bases lay between the germline ends. Germline CDR1 and CDR2: LNHDA and SQIVND (reference sequence). The CDR3 nucleotides are TGTGCCAGTAGCATGGGGCGGAGGGGAGAGCAGTACTTC. As protein: CASSMGRRGEQYF.

The CDR3 is CASSHSQGTQYF. In DNA, the CDR3 is TGTGCCAGCAGCCATTCTCAGGGGACCCAGTACTTC. The rearrangement links TRBV3-1 (or the pseudogene TRBV3-2) to TRBJ2-5, with D perhaps matching TRBD1 (5 bases). Trimming left V 3 bases short and J 7 bases short, with 9 bases between. In germline, CDR1 is LGHDT, CDR2 YNNKEL (reference sequence). CDR3 length equals 12 residues.

CDR3 DNA: TGTGCCTGGGCACCCGGACGAGGTGAAAAACTGTTTTTT. Translation gives CAWAPGRGEKLFF. V gene TRBV30 combines with J gene TRBJ1-4; D call uncertain. CDR1 GTSNPN and CDR2 SVGIG come from the germline V gene (reference sequence). The CDR3 runs to 13 residues. V was clipped by 5 bases and J by 7 bases, with 14 bases between them.

This chain uses TRBV4-2 with TRBJ2-5; D gene uncertain. The V gene's germline CDR1 is LGHNA and CDR2 YNFKEQ. The CDR3 contains 14 residues. Trimming shortened V by 3 bases and J by 5 bases, and 13 bases separated the two germline ends. The CDR3 protein is CASSHTSDGETQYF. CDR3 nucleotides: TGTGCCAGCAGCCATACCTCGGACGGCGAGACCCAGTACTTC.

This chain uses TRBV4-1 with TRBJ1-2; D call uncertain. The CDR3 loop spans 15 amino acids. Per germline, CDR1 MGHRA and CDR2 YSYEKL. Between the trimmed V and J ends, which lost 3 bases and 0 bases, there was a span of 11 bases. In DNA, the CDR3 is TGCGCCAGCAGCCACGGGATAGCTTCTAACTATGGCTACACCTTC. Translated, it gives CASSHGIASNYGYTF.

The V gene is TRBV4-3, the J gene TRBJ2-1; D is possibly TRBD1 (5 bases). CDR1 is LGHNA, CDR2 YSLEER, per germline. V was trimmed by 6 bases and J by 0 bases, leaving 21 bases between them. This CDR3 spans 18 amino acids. Here the CDR3 reads CASRLTLGAASSYNEQFF. CDR3 sequence (DNA): TGCGCCAGCAGACTAACATTAGGGGCGGCGAGCTCCTACAATGAGCAGTTCTTC.

This chain connects TRBV6-5 to TRBJ2-7, with D perhaps matching TRBD1 (6 bases). Germline CDR1 reads MNHEY; CDR2 reads SVGAGI. V was pared by 2 bases and J by 3 bases, with 8 bases between. This CDR3 has 13 residues. The CDR3 here is CASSYRGFYEQYF. The CDR3 DNA is TGTGCCAGCAGTTACAGGGGGTTCTACGAGCAGTACTTC.

J is TRBJ1-2 and V is TRBV5-5; tentative D call: TRBD1 (6 bases). V lost 0 bases and J 3 bases, leaving 18 bases between the germline ends. CDR3 length: 17 amino acids. Per germline, CDR1 SGHKS and CDR2 YYEKEE (reference sequence). In nucleotides, the CDR3 is TGTGCCAGCAGCTTGGGTTCTTGGGGGGCGCAGGACTATGGCTACACCTTC. Protein: CASSLGSWGAQDYGYTF. Full variable domain (rest looked up from reference TRBV5-5 and TRBJ1-2): DAGVTQSPTHLIKTRGQQVTLRCSPISGHKSVSWYQQVLGQGPQFIFQYYEKEERGRGNFPDRFSARQFPNYSSELNVNALLLGDSALYLCASSLGSWGAQDYGYTFGSGTRLTVV.

This rearrangement joins TRBV2 to TRBJ2-3, with a weak D call TRBD2 (5 bases). Per germline, CDR1 SNHLY and CDR2 FYNNEI. The CDR3 has 14 amino acids. V lost 5 bases and J 6 bases, leaving 15 bases between the germline ends. For the CDR3, the DNA is TGTGCCAGCAGTTTTGACCTAGCAATTGATACGCAGTATTTT. It is translated as CASSFDLAIDTQYF.

The V gene is TRBV5-5, the J gene TRBJ2-1; weak D call: TRBD1 (6 bases). The ends were cut back, 0 bases at V and 6 bases at J, with 10 bases in the middle. The CDR3 has 14 residues. The germline V gene encodes CDR1 SGHKS and CDR2 YYEKEE (reference sequence). The CDR3 nucleotides are TGTGCCAGCAGCTTGGAGAACAGGGTCAATGAGCAGTTCTTC. This translates into CASSLENRVNEQFF. The full variable domain, rest sourced from reference TRBV5-5 and TRBJ2-1, is DAGVTQSPTHLIKTRGQQVTLRCSPISGHKSVSWYQQVLGQGPQFIFQYYEKEERGRGNFPDRFSARQFPNYSSELNVNALLLGDSALYLCASSLENRVNEQFFGPGTRLTVL.

V is TRBV19 and J is TRBJ2-3; D might be TRBD1 or TRBD2, each matching 5 bases. The germline gives CDR1 LNHDA, CDR2 SQIVND (reference sequence). This CDR3 spans 19 amino acids. V dropped 6 bases and J dropped 0 bases, with 25 bases sitting between them. The CDR3 nucleotides read TGTGCCAGTAGCTCTACCGGGACCCGTCCCCGTACTAGCACAGATACGCAGTATTTT. Amino acids: CASSSTGTRPRTSTDTQYF.